This entry features one T cell receptor (beta chain) sequence. Its antigen remains unknown. This sample stems from a study of shared clonotypes between healthy human individuals. Study results and limitations: Non-shared clonotypes were found to have lower generation probabilities than the clonotypes that were shared by all four of the sorted-subset donors. The study sampled only blood, and tissue repertoires likely differ. Naive subsets generally had larger estimated richness than memory subsets.

The CDR3 covers 15 residues. V lost 0 bases to trimming and J lost 3 bases, with 13 bases between them. Germline V gives CDR1 SGHRS, CDR2 YFSETQ. Several immunoSEQ 96-well plates shared each subset's DNA, each plate a replicate. The repertoire was sequenced with immunoSEQ multiplex PCR; TCRdb's copy has only in-frame clones and lacks some. This sample carries roughly 1,600,000 clones, just under 99% of them seen once, and the ten largest clones take approximately 0.4%. The TCR comes from a man between 25 and 39 years old in good health. Sequencing input: naive CD4+ T cells sorted from blood. The sample's subset: CD45RA+ positively selected. The rearrangement uses TRBV5-1 and TRBJ2-7; unclear D gene. Here the CDR3 reads CASSLGLPGNYEQYF. In DNA form, the CDR3 reads TGCGCCAGCAGCTTGGGGCTCCCCGGAAACTACGAGCAGTACTTC.